The T cell receptor beta chain under discussion was sequenced for a study of identical twins. One entry per CDR3 protein, called by TCRdb with MiXCR from the 5' RACE reads. The repertoire holds fewer than 500,000 distinct CDR3 sequences, with about 13% as singletons. V was trimmed by 0 bases and J by 3 bases, leaving 11 bases between them. The CDR3 totals 15 residues. From germline, CDR1 is LGHNA and CDR2 YNFKEQ. Another study also made use of these data, one on yellow fever vaccine responses in identical twins. From that study: The T cell response to vaccination in identical twins was reportedly partly convergent and partly personalized.

The sequence came from a woman between 18 and 29 years old in good health. Sequences were obtained from CD4+ T cells sorted from blood. This chain joins TRBV4-2 and TRBJ1-2; tentative D call: TRBD1 (5 bases). The CDR3 DNA sequence: TGTGCCAGCAGCCAAGATTTGGGGCTAGACTATGGCTACACCTTC. It encodes CASSQDLGLDYGYTF.